One and the same sample provided the 17 T cell receptor beta chains below, sequenced in a study of blood T cells in healthy people across ages. PCR was performed a second time for about 6 to 12 cycles using a sample-barcoded 5' primer and a J-beta primer mix. MiXCR, applied by TCRdb to the 5' RACE reads, yields one record per CDR3 protein. The sample includes 800,000 to 1,000,000 distinct CDR3 sequences, about 48% seen only once; the top ten take around 15%. Sequenced: blood. Receptors were obtained from a man aged 30 to 45 in good health.

This chain links TRBV7-9 with TRBJ2-7; no clear D. V was pared by 5 bases and J by 3 bases, with 20 bases between. The CDR3 consists of 16 residues. The germline gives CDR1 SEHNR, CDR2 FQNEAQ (reference sequence). CDR3 sequence (DNA): TGTGCCAGCAGCACGGAACTTGGACCCTTAATCTACGAGCAGTACTTC. Translation gives CASSTELGPLIYEQYF.

This clonotype has a handful of counts. The chain employs TRBV12-5 and TRBJ2-7; possibly TRBD2 for D (6 bases). Germline CDR1 LGHNT, CDR2 FRNRAP. The V and J ends lost 6 bases and 1 base respectively, with 10 bases between them. The CDR3 extends over 13 amino acids. Written as DNA, the CDR3 is TGTGCTAGTGGCCGTGGAGGGTCCTACGAGCAGTACTTC. It specifies CASGRGGSYEQYF.

The chain joins TRBV27 to TRBJ2-7; 10 bases line up with TRBD1. CDR1 and CDR2 (germline): MNHEY, SMNVEV (reference sequence). The CDR3 extends over 15 amino acids. Germline trimming cut 2 bases from V and 2 bases from J; bases unmatched to any gene: 3. CDR3 sequence: CASSLKGQGTYEQYF. The CDR3, as DNA: TGTGCCAGCAGTTTAAAGGGACAGGGGACCTACGAGCAGTACTTC.

The rearrangement uses TRBV14 and TRBJ2-3; D is uncertain. The germline V and J ends were trimmed by 5 bases and 2 bases, with 8 bases remaining between them. Germline CDR1 and CDR2: SGHDN and FVKESK. CDR3 size: 13 residues. In DNA form, the CDR3 reads TGTGCCAGCAGCTACGCCGCCACAGATACGCAGTATTTT. It codes for CASSYAATDTQYF.

This clonotype has only a few counts. The chain uses TRBV5-1 and TRBJ2-7; D is possibly TRBD1 (5 bases). V lost 3 bases, J lost 3 bases, and 7 bases lay in between. The CDR3 consists of 12 residues. The germline V gene has CDR1 SGHRS and CDR2 YFSETQ. The CDR3 DNA follows: TGCGCCAGCAGCTCAGGGCACTACGAGCAGTACTTC. This sequence encodes CASSSGHYEQYF.

The V and J genes are TRBV20-1 and TRBJ2-3; D is unresolved. Germline-derived CDR1 and CDR2 are DFQATT and SNEGSKA (reference sequence). The CDR3 runs to 17 residues. Trimming took off 1 base at V and 4 bases at J, with 21 bases between the two ends. The CDR3 is CSARALQMGAPSDTQYF. The CDR3, as DNA: TGCAGTGCTAGAGCCCTCCAGATGGGTGCCCCGTCAGATACGCAGTATTTT.

The table lists this clonotype with many counts. The rearrangement joins TRBV30 to TRBJ2-4, with D perhaps TRBD2 (6 bases). CDR1 and CDR2 from the germline V gene are GTSNPN and SVGIG (reference sequence). This CDR3 comprises 16 residues. Trimming pared 0 bases from V and 8 bases from J, leaving 20 bases between. CDR3 in DNA: TGTGCCTGGAGTGTACTCAGTGGAGGGGATGGCGACATTCAGTACTTC. Residues: CAWSVLSGGDGDIQYF.

This clonotype was counted once. The J gene is TRBJ1-5, the V gene TRBV10-3; a possible D gene is TRBD1 (5 bases). CDR1 and CDR2 from the germline V gene are ENHRY and SYGVKD. Trimming removed 5 bases from V and 1 base from J, with 9 bases in between. The CDR3 consists of 14 residues. CDR3 loop: CAISTQGSNQPQHF. In nucleotides, the CDR3 is TGTGCCATCAGTACCCAGGGAAGCAATCAGCCCCAGCATTTT.

This clonotype has only a few counts. The rearrangement uses TRBV7-9 and TRBJ2-1; D is possibly TRBD2 (6 bases). The CDR3 spans 15 residues. Germline CDR1 SEHNR, CDR2 FQNEAQ (reference sequence). Trimming left V 1 base short and J 5 bases short, with 12 bases between. In DNA, the CDR3 is TGTGCCAGCAGCTTAGTTCGCGGGGAGGACAATGAGCAGTTCTTC. Encoded protein: CASSLVRGEDNEQFF.

V gene TRBV7-9 combines with J gene TRBJ2-3, with no clear D. This CDR3 is built from 12 residues. Deletions cut 7 bases from V and 2 bases from J, with 7 bases between. Looked up from germline, CDR1 is SEHNR and CDR2 is FQNEAQ (reference sequence). The CDR3 loop is CASKDFTDTQYF. In DNA form, the CDR3 reads TGTGCCAGCAAGGATTTCACAGATACGCAGTATTTT.

CDR3 nucleotide sequence: TGTGCCAGCAAGAGGGAAATGAACACTGAAGCTTTCTTT. Translation: CASKREMNTEAFF. This rearrangement joins TRBV12-3 or TRBV12-4 to TRBJ1-1; D is unresolved. V lost 7 bases, J lost 0 bases, and 9 bases lay in between. This CDR3 has 13 residues.

The V gene is TRBV7-9, the J gene TRBJ2-7; D uncertain. The germline V and J ends were trimmed by 10 bases and 2 bases, with 9 bases remaining between them. Germline V CDR1 and CDR2: SEHNR, FQNEAQ (reference sequence). CDR3 length: 11 amino acids. CDR3 bases: TGTGCCACAAGGGATGCCTACGAGCAGTACTTC. It codes for CATRDAYEQYF. The complete variable domain, with remaining parts taken from reference TRBV7-9 and TRBJ2-7, reads DTGVSQNPRHKITKRGQNVTFRCDPISEHNRLYWYRQTLGQGPEFLTYFQNEAQLEKSRLLSDRFSAERPKGSFSTLEIQRTEQGDSAMYLCATRDAYEQYFGPGTRLTVT.

The count of this clonotype is one. The chain joins TRBV20-1 to TRBJ1-1; no reliable D call. This CDR3 comprises 14 residues. V was clipped by 3 bases and J by 5 bases, with 16 bases between them. Looked up from germline, CDR1 is DFQATT and CDR2 is SNEGSKA (reference sequence). The CDR3 DNA sequence: TGCAGTGCTAGTCCAAGGCCTGGGCGGACTGAAGCTTTCTTT. This gives the protein CSASPRPGRTEAFF.

This chain joins TRBV4-1 and TRBJ2-1; 7 nucleotides align to TRBD2. This CDR3 comprises 19 residues. Germline V CDR1 and CDR2: MGHRA, YSYEKL. Losses at the gene ends were 0 bases for V and 6 bases for J; bases not matched to a gene: 17. This chain's CDR3 is CASSQDLRGVLTYGNEQFF. Written as DNA, the CDR3 is TGCGCCAGCAGCCAAGATCTACGGGGGGTTTTGACGTATGGCAATGAGCAGTTCTTC.

A single count supports this clonotype. The rearrangement joins TRBV7-9 to TRBJ2-7, with D unclear. With 4 bases removed from V and 6 bases from J, the gap between germline ends came to 10 bases. Per germline, CDR1 SEHNR and CDR2 FQNEAQ (reference sequence). This CDR3 comprises 12 residues. The chain's CDR3 is CASSSPAREQYF. Written as DNA, the CDR3 is TGTGCCAGCAGCTCCCCGGCGCGCGAGCAGTACTTC.

The J gene is TRBJ2-7, the V gene TRBV10-3; D is uncertain. The CDR3 runs to 14 residues. Germline CDR1 is ENHRY and CDR2 is SYGVKD. Trimming took 11 bases from V and 1 from J, leaving 18 bases between them. CDR3 in DNA: TGTGCCGCTAACAGCAGGTTGCAGTCCTACGAGCAGTACTTC. This codes for CAANSRLQSYEQYF.

This clonotype was seen a handful of times. The chain has TRBV10-3 and TRBJ2-1; 12 bases align to TRBD2. V shed 4 bases, J shed 5 bases, and the junction held 3 bases outside the gene matches. Germline CDR1 ENHRY, CDR2 SYGVKD. This CDR3 has 15 amino acids. The CDR3 protein is CAISATSGGDNEQFF. CDR3 nucleotide sequence: TGTGCCATCAGTGCGACTAGCGGGGGAGACAATGAGCAGTTCTTC.